These T cell receptor beta chains were read from a single sample in a study of T cell changes during pregnancy in multiple sclerosis. Measured with immunoSEQ multiplex PCR; TCRdb has only the in-frame clones, and not every one. Of tens of thousands of clones listed, around 92% were seen once; the top ten hold approximately 0.9%. Sample: CD4+ T cells from peripheral blood mononuclear cells, taken in the second trimester of pregnancy. The source of these receptors is a female donor in good health, enrolled as a control in a pregnancy study. CDR3s include the opening cysteine and the closing phenylalanine or tryptophan. Each record gives: V gene, J gene, CDR3 protein.

>TRBV6-5|TRBJ2-5
CASSLGMGHQETQYF
>TRBV4-1|TRBJ2-1
CASSQHRVGGYNEQFF
>TRBV29-1|TRBJ2-3
CSVGRGGRTDTQYF
>TRBV2|TRBJ1-5
CASGAPVVNQPQHF
>TRBV7-2|TRBJ1-2
CASSLVPPGTTANYGYTF
>TRBV7-2|TRBJ2-5
CASSLPWTAQETQYF
>TRBV28|TRBJ2-3
CASSRYSLLDRSDTQYF
>TRBV4-2|TRBJ2-1
CASSLRGLAGSGNEQFF
>TRBV5-1|TRBJ2-1
CASSAGTSGRNEQFF
>TRBV7-8|TRBJ2-7
CASSLVGGVSYEQYF
>TRBV2|TRBJ2-1
CASSDRQGSHNEQFF
>TRBV4-2|TRBJ2-2
CASSQGRDRKSGELFF
>TRBV6-5|TRBJ1-1
CASSYMDRGEVKAFF
>TRBV11-2|TRBJ1-2
CASSLGQRYGYTF
>TRBV25-1|TRBJ2-1
CATYAGESREQFF
>TRBV27|TRBJ2-1
CASRHRDSAYNEQFF
>TRBV9|TRBJ1-5
CASSVDSHQPQHF
>TRBV6-5|TRBJ1-2
CASSYWDRVGGYTF
>TRBV27|TRBJ2-1
CASSSWTGPYNEQFF
>TRBV28|TRBJ1-5
CASSSGTVNQPQHF
>TRBV28|TRBJ2-7
CASQQGASYEQYF
>TRBV5-1|TRBJ1-1
CASSQVPGGDTEAFF
>TRBV7-2|TRBJ2-7
CASSHPQGKAYEQYF
>TRBV19|TRBJ1-5
CASSILGREAANQPQHF
>TRBV28|TRBJ2-7
CASTGGGGGQYF
>TRBV7-8|TRBJ2-7
CASSLSASGGTYEQYF
>TRBV5-6|TRBJ2-7
CASSPLAGGPYEQYF
>TRBV12-2|TRBJ2-7
CASRLGQDRGQKMEIYEQYF
>TRBV5-1|TRBJ2-5
CASSLVKETQYF
>TRBV6-5|TRBJ2-7
CASSYMTSGGAYEQYF
>TRBV12-5|TRBJ2-7
CASGLVPSEQYF
>TRBV7-3|TRBJ2-5
CASSLTGVGETQYF
>TRBV6-6|TRBJ1-4
CASSYGRALGEKLFF
>TRBV28|TRBJ1-5
CASSLGQGGNQPQHF
>TRBV21-1|TRBJ1-6
CASSSPGAANSPLHF
>TRBV19|TRBJ1-1
CASSPVGTGDGEAFF
>TRBV15|TRBJ1-2
CATSTWTDQHGYTF
>TRBV7-2|TRBJ2-2
CASSLIGVDTGELFF
>TRBV5-1|TRBJ2-5
CASSDQGGQETQYF
>TRBV7-9|TRBJ2-5
CASSPSTGTGEETQYF
>TRBV27|TRBJ1-5
CASSPYGGSGAQHF
>TRBV5-1|TRBJ2-3
CASSPGLHTDTQYF